The entry below gives a single T cell receptor (beta chain) sequence along with its context. What this receptor recognizes is not known. No base-level quality is on record; no much larger clone is a single base apart. Library preparation used 5' RACE. Sequenced on an Illumina HiSeq 2500. A second PCR of about 7 to 12 cycles was run with a J-beta primer mix and a sample-barcoded 5' primer. Each TCR beta cDNA molecule received a unique molecular identifier from a template-switch 5' adaptor carrying 12 random nucleotides. At least 2.5 million CDR3-containing paired-end reads were obtained from each sample. All of the RNA was converted into first-strand cDNA using the Mint cDNA synthesis kit, with a TRBC-specific oligonucleotide serving as the primer. Following uracil-DNA glycosylase treatment, a first 18-cycle PCR with universal primers M1SS and BC2_uni_R was performed on all cDNA. As for the original processing: Normalization of each sample was performed by random selection of 1 million high-quality reads, each carrying a distinct molecular identifier. Reads with shared molecular identifiers were discarded instead of being binned into consensus sequences. MiTCR, with a Q25 quality threshold and the strictest error-elimination algorithm, was used for CDR3 identification, clonotype clustering and error correction. A nonparametric unseen species model with Euler transformation was used to estimate a lower bound on total TCR beta diversity. TCRdb reran the public reads through fastp at Q25 and MiXCR, keeping productive beta chains. One record per CDR3 amino acid sequence lists the most common genes and DNA. These V and J calls derive from TCRdb rather than the authors' analysis. Counted in this sample were approximately 1.5 million distinct CDR3 sequences; about 35% of them appeared once. About 11% of the sample rests with the top ten.

These data are taken from a study of blood T cells in healthy people across ages (dated by TCRdb to between 2014 and 2017). For the study in its entirety: In model experiments, template switching captured roughly one uniquely barcoded TCR beta cDNA molecule for every two T cells. To track age-related changes in TCR beta repertoire diversity, the study relied on deep sequencing normalized with unique cDNA molecular identifiers. Donors were grouped into four age groups: young (average roughly 16 years), middle-aged (39), aged (around 56) and long-lived (around 80). To avoid experimental bias, donors of different ages were distributed randomly across sequencing lanes. The study analyzed two additional independent replicas of 1 million unique cDNA reads from the same blood draw for two donors, one aged 18 to 30 and one aged 80 or older.

General study outcomes and caveats: Compared with the aged group, more naive CD4+ T cells, fewer expanded clones and increased TCR diversity were shown by the long-lived group, suggesting age selection. The CMV infection status of donors was not known, potentially confounding age-related changes in expanded clonotypes. A strong correlation was found between observed TCR beta diversity and the percentage of naive T cells measured by flow cytometry. Because profiling used bulk unsorted PBMCs, naive and antigen-experienced compartments could not be compared conclusively. As age increased, observed TCR beta diversity per million T cells dropped in a roughly linear way, and a significant reduction was already evident by age 40. Estimates of total diversity based on one million sequenced T cells were considered lower bounds and underestimates.

At the junction V is shortened by 3 bases and J by 1 base; bases outside the gene matches: 5. Taken from cysteine to phenylalanine, the CDR3 has 15 residues. Of the read, only the CDR3 DNA is kept; its 45 bases are in frame from base 1. Looking up the germline V gene (reference sequence) yields CDR1 DFQATT and CDR2 SNEGSKA. The 39 donors, aged roughly 6 to 100 years, were systemically healthy Caucasian individuals from Russia. Approximately 10 milliliters of peripheral blood were collected from each donor into EDTA-treated Vacutainer tubes. Ficoll-Paque density-gradient centrifugation was used to isolate PBMCs, with at least 7 million per sample. Total RNA, at least 6 micrograms per sample, was extracted from PBMCs with Trizol reagent. For every donor, an aliquot of PBMCs went through flow cytometry to measure the percentages of naive CD45RAhigh/CD27high T cells.

Recombination connected TRBV20-1 to TRBJ2-2; 7 of the junction bases match TRBD2. The sequence was obtained from a woman younger than 45 in good health. What was sequenced was blood. The CDR3 has the sequence CSARSQRENTGELFF. The DNA sequence reads TGCAGTGCTAGGTCACAGCGGGAGAACACCGGGGAGCTGTTTTTT.